This TCR beta chain is drawn from a study of T cell responses to AZD1222 COVID-19 vaccine. Study findings and constraints: Mostly white British, mostly female donors; authors suggested clonal diversity may be underestimated. Among those given AZD1222, only 5 to 7 were seropositive at baseline.

Germline V gene sequence: CDR1 LNHDA, CDR2 SQIVND (reference sequence). This CDR3 is 13 amino acids long. The V and J ends lost 11 bases and 5 bases respectively, with 19 bases between them. This clone was observed a handful of times. Its antigen is still unknown. Libraries were prepared by immunoSEQ multiplex PCR; TCRdb keeps only in-frame clonotypes and omits some of them. Of some 130,000 clones detected, 90% appear once; the ten largest clones hold about 7%. V and J are TRBV19 and TRBJ2-7; perhaps D is TRBD1 or TRBD2 (6 bases each). The TCR comes from an adult in good health. The starting material was peripheral blood, obtained on day 0 of AZD1222 vaccination. This chain's CDR3 is CAPSSRGLHEQYF. DNA for the CDR3: TGTGCCCCCTCGAGTCGGGGGCTGCACGAGCAGTACTTC.